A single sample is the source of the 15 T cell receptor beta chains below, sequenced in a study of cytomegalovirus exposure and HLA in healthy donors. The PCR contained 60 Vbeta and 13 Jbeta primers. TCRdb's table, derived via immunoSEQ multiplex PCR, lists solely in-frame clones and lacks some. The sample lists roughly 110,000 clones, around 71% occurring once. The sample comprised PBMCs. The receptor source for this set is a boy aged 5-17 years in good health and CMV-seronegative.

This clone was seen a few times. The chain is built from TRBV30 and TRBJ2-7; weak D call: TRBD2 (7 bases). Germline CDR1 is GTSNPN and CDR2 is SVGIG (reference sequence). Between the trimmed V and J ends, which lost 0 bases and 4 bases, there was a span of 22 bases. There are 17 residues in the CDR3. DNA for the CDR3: TGTGCCTGGAGTGTACGGGGGGCAACGAGGGGAAGGTACGAGCAGTACTTC. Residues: CAWSVRGATRGRYEQYF.

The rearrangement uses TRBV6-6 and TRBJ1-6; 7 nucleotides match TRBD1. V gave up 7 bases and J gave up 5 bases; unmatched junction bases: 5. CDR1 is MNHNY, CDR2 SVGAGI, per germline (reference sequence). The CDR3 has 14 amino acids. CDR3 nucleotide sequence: TGTGCCAGCAAAAGCGACAGGGATAATTCACCCCTCCACTTT. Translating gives CASKSDRDNSPLHF.

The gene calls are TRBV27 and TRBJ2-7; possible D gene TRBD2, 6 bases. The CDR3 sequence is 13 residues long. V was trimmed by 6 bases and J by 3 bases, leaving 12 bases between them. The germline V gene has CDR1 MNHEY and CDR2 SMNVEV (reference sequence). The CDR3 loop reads CASSRDSFYEQYF. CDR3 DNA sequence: TGTGCCAGCAGCCGGGACTCCTTCTACGAGCAGTACTTC.

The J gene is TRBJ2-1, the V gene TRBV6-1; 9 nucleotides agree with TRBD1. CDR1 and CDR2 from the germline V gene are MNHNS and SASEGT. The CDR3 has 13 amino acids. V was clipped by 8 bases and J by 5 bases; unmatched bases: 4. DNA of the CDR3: TGTGCCAGCGTGGGACAGGGCAACAATGAGCAGTTCTTC. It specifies CASVGQGNNEQFF.

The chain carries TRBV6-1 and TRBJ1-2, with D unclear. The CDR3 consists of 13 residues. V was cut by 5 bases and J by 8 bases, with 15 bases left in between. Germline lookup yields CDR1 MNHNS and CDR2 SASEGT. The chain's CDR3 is CASSQVLWAGYTF. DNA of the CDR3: TGTGCCAGCAGTCAGGTCCTATGGGCGGGCTACACCTTC.

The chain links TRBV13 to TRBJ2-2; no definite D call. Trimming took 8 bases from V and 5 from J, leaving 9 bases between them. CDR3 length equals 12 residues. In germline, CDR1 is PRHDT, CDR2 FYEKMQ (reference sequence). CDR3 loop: CASPGGTGELFF. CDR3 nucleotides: TGTGCCAGCCCAGGTGGTACCGGGGAGCTGTTTTTT.

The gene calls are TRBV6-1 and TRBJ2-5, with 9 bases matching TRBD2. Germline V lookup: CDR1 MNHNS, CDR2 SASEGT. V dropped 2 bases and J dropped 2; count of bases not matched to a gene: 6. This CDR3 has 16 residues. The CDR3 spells CASSERIAGVQETQYF. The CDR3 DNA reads TGTGCCAGCAGTGAACGGATAGCGGGGGTTCAAGAGACCCAGTACTTC.

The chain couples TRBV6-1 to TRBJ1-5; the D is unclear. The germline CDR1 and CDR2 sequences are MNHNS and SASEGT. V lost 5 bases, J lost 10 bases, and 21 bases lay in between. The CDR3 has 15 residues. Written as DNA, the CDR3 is TGTGCCAGCAGTTCTCAAATACTGCCGCAAAGACCCCAGCATTTT. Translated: CASSSQILPQRPQHF.

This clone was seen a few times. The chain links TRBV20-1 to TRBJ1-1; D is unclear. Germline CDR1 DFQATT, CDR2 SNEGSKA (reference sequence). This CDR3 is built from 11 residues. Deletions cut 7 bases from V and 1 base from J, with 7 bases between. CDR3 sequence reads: CSGSENTEAFF. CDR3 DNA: TGCAGTGGGTCAGAGAACACTGAAGCTTTCTTT.

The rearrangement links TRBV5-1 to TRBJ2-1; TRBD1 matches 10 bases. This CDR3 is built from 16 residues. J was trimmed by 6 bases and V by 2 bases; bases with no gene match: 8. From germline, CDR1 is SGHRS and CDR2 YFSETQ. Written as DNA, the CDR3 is TGCGCCAGCAGCTTCCTCCCGGACAGGGGGGGCAATGAGCAGTTCTTC. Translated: CASSFLPDRGGNEQFF.

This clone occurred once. CDR3 in amino acids: CASSGIGAGVHNYGYTF. In DNA, the CDR3 is TGTGCCAGCAGCGGAATTGGGGCAGGCGTTCATAACTATGGCTACACCTTC. The J gene is TRBJ1-2, the V gene TRBV7-2; possibly TRBD1 for D (5 bases). This CDR3 is built from 17 residues. The V gene lost 5 bases and the J gene lost 1 base, with 20 bases spanning the gap. Germline CDR1 is SGHTA and CDR2 is FQGNSA.

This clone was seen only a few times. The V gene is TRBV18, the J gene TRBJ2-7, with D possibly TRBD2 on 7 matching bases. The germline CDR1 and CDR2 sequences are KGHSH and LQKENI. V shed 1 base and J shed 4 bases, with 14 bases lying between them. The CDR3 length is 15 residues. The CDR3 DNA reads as TGTGCCAGCTCACCACGGGGGGGGCGCTATTACGAGCAGTACTTC. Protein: CASSPRGGRYYEQYF.

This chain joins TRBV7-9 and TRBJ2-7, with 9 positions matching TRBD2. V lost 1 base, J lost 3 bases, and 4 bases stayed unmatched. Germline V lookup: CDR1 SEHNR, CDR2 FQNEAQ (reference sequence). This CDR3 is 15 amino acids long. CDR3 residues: CASSLGLAGIYEQYF. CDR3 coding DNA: TGTGCCAGCAGCTTAGGCCTAGCGGGAATCTACGAGCAGTACTTC.

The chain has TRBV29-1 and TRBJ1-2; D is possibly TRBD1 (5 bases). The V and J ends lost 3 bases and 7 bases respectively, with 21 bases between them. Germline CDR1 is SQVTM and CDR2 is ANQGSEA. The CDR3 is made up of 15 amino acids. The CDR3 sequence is CSVESRVNSFGGYTF. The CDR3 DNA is TGCAGCGTTGAGAGCAGGGTAAATAGTTTCGGTGGCTACACCTTC.

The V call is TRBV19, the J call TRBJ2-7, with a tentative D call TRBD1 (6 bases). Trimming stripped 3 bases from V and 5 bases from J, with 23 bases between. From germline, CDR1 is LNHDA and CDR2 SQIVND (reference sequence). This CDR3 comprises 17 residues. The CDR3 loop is CASSMLMFGDRLHEQYF. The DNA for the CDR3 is TGTGCCAGTAGTATGTTAATGTTCGGCGACAGGCTGCACGAGCAGTACTTC.